The rows below give T cell receptor beta chains drawn from one sample of a study of blood T cell repertoires in COVID-19. The protocol was immunoSEQ multiplex PCR, while the TCRdb copy is restricted to in-frame clones and leaves out a portion. The sample yields about 68,000 clones, roughly 89% seen once. Sequencing was carried out using peripheral blood. These receptor sequences come from a man aged 30 to 39 with acute or convalescent COVID-19. Both conserved end residues are part of each CDR3. The order of the fields is CDR3 length, clone size, V gene, D gene, J gene, CDR3 protein, CDR3 DNA. D genes are given only for firm matches. Size is stated for part of the rows, as once, few or many counts, or as a class when the clone is expanded.

length: 11
size: .
V: TRBV30
D: .
J: TRBJ1-2
CDR3: CAWSDYYGYTF
DNA: TGTGCCTGGAGTGACTACTATGGCTACACCTTC

length: 15
size: .
V: TRBV15
D: .
J: TRBJ2-3
CDR3: CATSTSTPLTDTQYF
DNA: TGTGCCACCTCCACTTCCACCCCTCTCACAGATACGCAGTATTTT

length: 16
size: .
V: TRBV24-1
D: TRBD1
J: TRBJ2-2
CDR3: CATSDTGQGAHGELFF
DNA: TGTGCCACCAGTGACACGGGACAGGGGGCCCACGGGGAGCTGTTTTTT

length: 14
size: .
V: TRBV2
D: TRBD1
J: TRBJ1-1
CDR3: CASRVRGRNTEAFF
DNA: TGTGCCAGCAGAGTCAGGGGGCGAAACACTGAAGCTTTCTTT

length: 16
size: .
V: TRBV6-5
D: .
J: TRBJ2-1
CDR3: CASSYSSASSYNEQFF
DNA: TGTGCCAGCAGTTACTCGAGTGCAAGCTCCTACAATGAGCAGTTCTTC

length: 16
size: .
V: TRBV5-1
D: TRBD1
J: TRBJ2-1
CDR3: CASSLQGQSSYNEQFF
DNA: TGCGCCAGCAGCTTGCAGGGACAGAGCTCCTACAATGAGCAGTTCTTC

length: 12
size: .
V: TRBV24-1
D: .
J: TRBJ2-3
CDR3: CATSDWQDTQYF
DNA: TGTGCCACCAGTGACTGGCAAGATACGCAGTATTTT

length: 15
size: .
V: TRBV6-5
D: TRBD1
J: TRBJ1-3
CDR3: CASSRQRQGGNTIYF
DNA: TGTGCCAGCAGTCGACAGCGACAGGGGGGAAACACCATATATTTT

length: 11
size: .
V: TRBV11-2
D: .
J: TRBJ2-3
CDR3: CASSHKDTQYF
DNA: TGTGCCAGCAGCCACAAAGATACGCAGTATTTT

length: 13
size: .
V: TRBV20-1
D: TRBD2
J: TRBJ2-5
CDR3: CSASLLAGETQYF
DNA: TGCAGTGCTAGTTTGCTAGCGGGAGAGACCCAGTACTTC

length: 18
size: .
V: TRBV7-2
D: TRBD2
J: TRBJ2-3
CDR3: CASSLDPGLAGATDTQYF
DNA: TGTGCCAGCAGCTTAGACCCCGGACTAGCGGGAGCCACAGATACGCAGTATTTT

length: 14
size: .
V: TRBV30
D: .
J: TRBJ1-5
CDR3: CAWSVPRGNQPQHF
DNA: TGTGCCTGGAGTGTACCCAGGGGCAATCAGCCCCAGCATTTT

length: 13
size: .
V: TRBV30
D: TRBD1
J: TRBJ1-2
CDR3: CAWETRGEYGYTF
DNA: TGTGCCTGGGAGACCAGGGGGGAGTATGGCTACACCTTC

length: 14
size: .
V: TRBV7-6
D: TRBD1
J: TRBJ1-5
CDR3: CASSLDRGARPQHF
DNA: TGTGCCAGCAGCTTAGACAGGGGCGCGCGGCCCCAGCATTTT

length: 14
size: .
V: TRBV6-6
D: .
J: TRBJ1-2
CDR3: CASSYLGQNYGYTF
DNA: TGTGCCAGCAGTTACCTAGGACAGAACTATGGCTACACCTTC

length: 13
size: .
V: TRBV27
D: TRBD1
J: TRBJ1-1
CDR3: CASIGGWSTEAFF
DNA: TGTGCCAGCATAGGGGGCTGGTCCACTGAAGCTTTCTTT

length: 18
size: .
V: TRBV19
D: TRBD2
J: TRBJ2-1
CDR3: CASSIGAAGSGRSHEQFF
DNA: TGTGCCAGTAGTATAGGTGCCGCGGGTAGCGGGAGGTCCCATGAGCAGTTCTTC

length: 16
size: .
V: TRBV18
D: .
J: TRBJ2-2
CDR3: CASSPRPSANTGELFF
DNA: TGTGCCAGCTCGCCCAGGCCGTCCGCGAACACCGGGGAGCTGTTTTTT

length: 12
size: .
V: TRBV30
D: TRBD1
J: TRBJ1-2
CDR3: CAWNRGNYGYTF
DNA: TGTGCCTGGAACAGGGGGAACTATGGCTACACCTTC

length: 14
size: .
V: TRBV10-3
D: .
J: TRBJ2-2
CDR3: CATRGWQGSGELFF
DNA: TGTGCCACAAGGGGGTGGCAGGGGAGCGGGGAGCTGTTTTTT

length: 16
size: .
V: TRBV7-2
D: .
J: TRBJ1-3
CDR3: CASSLGMSGAGNTIYF
DNA: TGTGCCAGCAGCTTAGGAATGTCAGGGGCTGGAAACACCATATATTTT

length: 16
size: .
V: TRBV15
D: .
J: TRBJ2-3
CDR3: CATSLGLVSSTDTQYF
DNA: TGTGCCACCAGCTTAGGCCTAGTATCGAGCACAGATACGCAGTATTTT

length: 15
size: .
V: TRBV5-6
D: .
J: TRBJ2-2
CDR3: CASSFPGANTGELFF
DNA: TGTGCCAGCAGCTTCCCAGGGGCTAACACCGGGGAGCTGTTTTTT

length: 17
size: .
V: TRBV16
D: TRBD2
J: TRBJ2-1
CDR3: CASSQSGTSGTYNEQFF
DNA: TGTGCCAGCAGCCAATCCGGGACTAGCGGAACGTACAATGAGCAGTTCTTC

length: 14
size: once
V: TRBV9
D: .
J: TRBJ2-3
CDR3: CASRAGSTSDTQYF
DNA: TGTGCCAGCAGGGCGGGAAGTACTTCAGATACGCAGTATTTT

length: 16
size: .
V: TRBV13
D: .
J: TRBJ1-1
CDR3: CASSPTLHITNTEAFF
DNA: TGTGCCAGCAGCCCTACACTACATATAACGAACACTGAAGCTTTCTTT

length: 15
size: .
V: TRBV7-9
D: .
J: TRBJ2-3
CDR3: CASRPFARVTDTQYF
DNA: TGTGCCAGCAGGCCCTTCGCCAGGGTCACAGATACGCAGTATTTT

length: 14
size: .
V: TRBV2
D: .
J: TRBJ1-5
CDR3: CASSVRDFNQPQHF
DNA: TGTGCCAGCAGTGTTCGGGACTTCAATCAGCCCCAGCATTTT

length: 14
size: .
V: TRBV30
D: TRBD1
J: TRBJ2-7
CDR3: CAWLPGQGAYEQYF
DNA: TGTGCCTGGCTTCCGGGACAGGGGGCCTACGAGCAGTACTTC

length: 14
size: .
V: TRBV27
D: .
J: TRBJ1-1
CDR3: CASSLQGLVTEAFF
DNA: TGTGCCAGCAGTTTACAGGGATTGGTCACTGAAGCTTTCTTT